A single sample gave rise to the 19 T cell receptor beta chains below, sequenced in a study of T-cell memory formation after mild COVID-19. From the 5' RACE reads, TCRdb called clonotypes with MiXCR, one entry per CDR3 protein. There are approximately 350,000 distinct CDR3 sequences in the sample; 13% to 15% occur only once, and roughly a fifth lies in the top ten. The material sequenced was PBMCs or a T cell subset sorted from them (not recorded which). Every receptor here comes from a man younger than 35 who had mild COVID-19 (a few samples of this study predate the infection). Cell type and time point are not known.

The chain links TRBV4-2 to TRBJ2-2; D possibly corresponds to TRBD2 (5 bases). The CDR3 covers 15 residues. Germline V lookup: CDR1 LGHNA, CDR2 YNFKEQ. Trimming left V 0 bases short and J 7 bases short, with 12 bases between. CDR3 protein: CASSQDSGVSGELFF. CDR3 coding DNA: TGTGCCAGCAGCCAAGATTCCGGGGTTAGCGGGGAGCTGTTTTTT.

The rearrangement joins TRBV28 to TRBJ2-3; 9 nucleotides match TRBD1. Germline V gene data show CDR1 as MDHEN and CDR2 as SYDVKM. V was clipped by 6 bases and J by 2 bases; unmatched bases: 6. The CDR3 extends over 15 amino acids. The CDR3 DNA reads TGTGCCAGCAGGTGGACAGGGGTTAACACAGATACGCAGTATTTT. Translated: CASRWTGVNTDTQYF.

This clonotype occurred many times. The DNA of the CDR3 is TGTGCCAGCAGCTTAGGGGCGACGGAAACTCTGTTTTTT. Protein product: CASSLGATETLFF. The chain has TRBV7-2 and TRBJ1-4, with D unresolved. V was pared by 1 base and J by 14 bases, with 14 bases between. Germline loops: CDR1 SGHTA, CDR2 FQGNSA. The CDR3 sequence is 13 residues long.

This clonotype was seen ten or more times. The chain couples TRBV12-3 or TRBV12-4 to TRBJ2-5; D might be TRBD2 (6 bases). Trimming left V 3 bases short and J 4 bases short, with 18 bases between. CDR3 length equals 16 residues. The CDR3 DNA reads TGTGCCAGCAGTTTCGGACTTGGAGGGGTGGGAGAGACCCAGTACTTC. Translating gives CASSFGLGGVGETQYF.

This clonotype was seen at least ten times. V is TRBV5-5 and J is TRBJ2-5; D is undetermined. V was shortened by 5 bases and J by 0 bases, with 11 bases between the two germline ends. CDR1 is SGHKS, CDR2 YYEKEE, per germline (reference sequence). The CDR3 has 14 residues. Here the CDR3 DNA reads TGTGCCAGCAGGAAATCAGGAAACCAAGAGACCCAGTACTTC. This gives the protein CASRKSGNQETQYF.

The rearrangement uses TRBV20-1 and TRBJ1-5; possible D gene TRBD1, 5 bases. The CDR3 covers 14 residues. Deletions cut 2 bases from V and 8 bases from J, with 16 bases between. The germline V gene encodes CDR1 DFQATT and CDR2 SNEGSKA (reference sequence). DNA of the CDR3: TGCAGTGCTAGACAGGGCATGTTTTATGAGCCCCAGCATTTT. Protein product: CSARQGMFYEPQHF.

The CDR3 is CASSMGLAVAYEQYF. The DNA for the CDR3 is TGTGCCAGTAGTATGGGACTAGCGGTGGCCTACGAGCAGTACTTC. The rearrangement links TRBV19 to TRBJ2-7; 11 nucleotides line up with TRBD2. This CDR3 region has 15 residues. V dropped 3 bases and J dropped 2; count of bases not matched to a gene: 3. Per the germline V gene, CDR1 is LNHDA and CDR2 is SQIVND (reference sequence). Together with reference TRBV19 and TRBJ2-7, the CDR3 gives the full variable domain: DGGITQSPKYLFRKEGQNVTLSCEQNLNHDAMYWYRQDPGQGLRLIYYSQIVNDFQKGDIAEGYSVSREKKESFPLTVTSAQKNPTAFYLCASSMGLAVAYEQYFGPGTRLTVT.

A few counts support this clonotype. V and J are TRBV11-2 and TRBJ2-1; no clear D gene. The germline CDR1 and CDR2 sequences are SGHAT and FQNNGV. V lost 4 bases to trimming and J lost 9 bases, with 10 bases between them. The CDR3 is 12 amino acids. The DNA for the CDR3 is TGTGCCAGCAGCTATACAAAGGGTGAGCAGTTCTTC. This codes for CASSYTKGEQFF.

The chain couples TRBV7-9 to TRBJ2-7; D is possibly TRBD2 (6 bases). The CDR3 length is 14 residues. Trimming left V 5 bases short and J 6 bases short, with 17 bases between. Germline V gives CDR1 SEHNR, CDR2 FQNEAQ (reference sequence). Here the CDR3 reads CASSPAGTSLEQYF. In nucleotides, the CDR3 is TGTGCCAGCAGCCCGGCCGGGACTTCTCTCGAGCAGTACTTC.

This clonotype was found a few times. The chain couples TRBV29-1 to TRBJ2-1; D perhaps matches TRBD2 (5 bases). V shed 7 bases and J shed 14 bases, with 18 bases lying between them. This CDR3 is 11 amino acids long. Per the germline V gene, CDR1 is SQVTM and CDR2 is ANQGSEA. CDR3 sequence (DNA): TGCAGCGCCCGGGCCTTTCAGGAGGAGTTCTTC. Translated: CSARAFQEEFF.

The chain is built from TRBV5-1 and TRBJ2-1; D is perhaps TRBD2 (6 bases). The V end lost 1 base, the J end lost 1 base, and 9 bases lay between the germline ends. Germline loops: CDR1 SGHRS, CDR2 YFSETQ. The CDR3 is 15 residues long. The CDR3 nucleotides read TGCGCCAGCAGCTTGTTTGCGGGGTCCTACAATGAGCAGTTCTTC. Amino acids: CASSLFAGSYNEQFF.

V is TRBV19 and J is TRBJ2-5; 9 bases agree with TRBD2. The CDR3 covers 15 residues. Germline V gene data show CDR1 as LNHDA and CDR2 as SQIVND (reference sequence). The V segment lost 5 bases and the J segment 5 bases; nucleotides outside the gene matches: 9. The CDR3 DNA reads TGTGCCAGTAGTCCCGGGACTAGCATTGTGGAGACCCAGTACTTC. Translated: CASSPGTSIVETQYF. Full variable domain (outside the CDR3, taken from reference TRBV19 and TRBJ2-5): DGGITQSPKYLFRKEGQNVTLSCEQNLNHDAMYWYRQDPGQGLRLIYYSQIVNDFQKGDIAEGYSVSREKKESFPLTVTSAQKNPTAFYLCASSPGTSIVETQYFGPGTRLLVL.

This clonotype was detected a few times. This rearrangement joins TRBV15 to TRBJ2-2, with D perhaps matching TRBD1 (5 bases). Trimming took off 5 bases at V and 5 bases at J, with 9 bases between the two ends. This CDR3 is built from 13 residues. Germline V lookup: CDR1 LNHNV, CDR2 YYDKDF (reference sequence). The CDR3 region is CATSFRVTGELFF. CDR3 coding DNA: TGTGCCACCAGCTTCAGGGTAACCGGGGAGCTGTTTTTT.

This clonotype has a handful of counts. The chain joins TRBV9 to TRBJ2-3, with 8 bases aligning to TRBD1. V shed 2 bases, J shed 6 bases, and the junction held 8 bases outside the gene matches. This CDR3 contains 15 residues. CDR1 SGDLS and CDR2 YYNGEE come from the germline V gene. CDR3 sequence reads: CASSVGGQAGDTQYF. Written as DNA, the CDR3 is TGTGCCAGCAGCGTCGGGGGACAGGCAGGGGATACGCAGTATTTT. Drawing the rest from reference TRBV9 and TRBJ2-3, the complete variable domain is DSGVTQTPKHLITATGQRVTLRCSPRSGDLSVYWYQQSLDQGLQFLIQYYNGEERAKGNILERFSAQQFPDLHSELNLSSLELGDSALYFCASSVGGQAGDTQYFGPGTRLTVL.

This clonotype has more than one count but fewer than ten. In DNA, the CDR3 is TGTGCCAGCAGCTTGCTGAGGGCATCCGGTGAAAAACTGTTTTTT. Translated, it gives CASSLLRASGEKLFF. The V and J genes are TRBV5-6 and TRBJ1-4; D is ambiguous. Germline CDR1 reads SGHDT; CDR2 reads YYEEEE. CDR3 size: 15 residues. The V end was cut by 1 base, the J end by 7 bases, with 14 bases between.

This clonotype was seen repeatedly, ten times or more. The genes are TRBV4-1 and TRBJ2-1; the match to TRBD2 covers 11 bases. The CDR3 is 17 amino acids. The V segment lost 0 bases and the J segment 7 bases; nucleotides outside the gene matches: 8. The germline gives CDR1 MGHRA, CDR2 YSYEKL. The CDR3 sequence is CASSQDPLAGAPNEQFF. CDR3 nucleotides: TGCGCCAGCAGCCAAGACCCACTAGCGGGGGCCCCAAATGAGCAGTTCTTC.

The rearrangement links TRBV13 to TRBJ2-7, with D perhaps assigned TRBD1 or TRBD2 (6 bases each). Germline lookup yields CDR1 PRHDT and CDR2 FYEKMQ (reference sequence). The CDR3 runs to 11 residues. The DNA of the CDR3 is TGTGCAGGGGGGAAGGGGTACGAGCAGTACTTC. Its protein is CAGGKGYEQYF. Full variable domain (rest looked up from reference TRBV13 and TRBJ2-7): AAGVIQSPRHLIKEKRETATLKCYPIPRHDTVYWYQQGPGQDPQFLISFYEKMQSDKGSIPDRFSAQQFSDYHSELNMSSLELGDSALYFCAGGKGYEQYFGPGTRLTVT.

This clonotype appeared a few times. V is TRBV30 and J is TRBJ2-3; D is perhaps TRBD2 (6 bases). The CDR3 runs to 14 residues. The germline V and J ends were trimmed by 1 base and 0 bases, with 8 bases remaining between them. CDR1 is GTSNPN, CDR2 SVGIG, per germline (reference sequence). This CDR3 is CAWSGRASTDTQYF. The CDR3 DNA is TGTGCCTGGAGTGGGAGGGCTAGCACAGATACGCAGTATTTT.

This clonotype was seen only a few times. The chain recombines TRBV2 with TRBJ2-7; 11 bases agree with TRBD1. V lost 7 bases and J lost 1; bases outside the gene matches: 3. In germline, CDR1 is SNHLY, CDR2 FYNNEI. There are 14 residues in the CDR3. CDR3 in amino acids: CASKGQGASYEQYF. The CDR3 DNA reads TGTGCCAGCAAAGGACAGGGGGCTTCCTACGAGCAGTACTTC.